This entry concerns a single T cell receptor (beta chain). The entry originates in a study of identical twins. Template switching, a step in the protocol, added a universal primer site, and cDNA carried unique molecular identifiers. A single record per CDR3 protein comes from TCRdb applying MiXCR to the 5' RACE reads. The sample carries hundreds of thousands of distinct CDR3 sequences, roughly 8% recorded once. This CDR3 has 13 residues. Trimming shortened V by 4 bases and J by 3 bases, and 10 bases separated the two germline ends. CDR1 and CDR2 from the germline V gene are MNHEY and SMNVEV (reference sequence). The donor group consisted entirely of healthy Caucasians. These data are also associated with another study on yellow fever vaccine responses in identical twins.

The sequenced sample consisted of PBMCs. The chain carries TRBV27 and TRBJ2-7; D gene unclear. The origin of this receptor is a woman younger than 35 in good health. The CDR3 coding sequence is TGTGCCAGCAGTTCCAGAGCAGACTACGAGCAGTACTTC. Amino acid sequence: CASSSRADYEQYF.